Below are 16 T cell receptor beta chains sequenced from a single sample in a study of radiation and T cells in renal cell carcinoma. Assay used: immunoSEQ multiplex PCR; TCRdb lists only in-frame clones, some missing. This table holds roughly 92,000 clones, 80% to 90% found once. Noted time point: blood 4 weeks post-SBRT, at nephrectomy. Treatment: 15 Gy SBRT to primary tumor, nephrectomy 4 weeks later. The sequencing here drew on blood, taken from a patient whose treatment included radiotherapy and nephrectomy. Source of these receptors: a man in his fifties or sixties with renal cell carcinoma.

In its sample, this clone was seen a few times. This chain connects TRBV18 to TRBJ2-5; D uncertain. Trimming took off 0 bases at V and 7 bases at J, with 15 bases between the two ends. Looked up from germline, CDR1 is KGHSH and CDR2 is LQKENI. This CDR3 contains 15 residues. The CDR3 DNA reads TGTGCCAGCTCACCACCTGTGCCGGCTTTCGGGACCCAGTACTTC. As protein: CASSPPVPAFGTQYF.

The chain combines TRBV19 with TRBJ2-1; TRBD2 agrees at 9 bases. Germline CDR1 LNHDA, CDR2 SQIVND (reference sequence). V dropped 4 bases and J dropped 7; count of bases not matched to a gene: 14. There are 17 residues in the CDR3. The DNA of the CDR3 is TGTGCCAGTAGTACGGATGCGGGAGGGCGAGGGACGAATGAGCAGTTCTTC. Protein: CASSTDAGGRGTNEQFF.

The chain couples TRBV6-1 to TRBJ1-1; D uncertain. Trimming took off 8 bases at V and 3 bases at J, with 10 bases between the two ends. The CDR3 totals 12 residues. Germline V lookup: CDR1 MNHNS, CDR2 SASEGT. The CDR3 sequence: CASSRRDTEAFF. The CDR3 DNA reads TGTGCCAGCTCCAGGAGGGACACTGAAGCTTTCTTT.

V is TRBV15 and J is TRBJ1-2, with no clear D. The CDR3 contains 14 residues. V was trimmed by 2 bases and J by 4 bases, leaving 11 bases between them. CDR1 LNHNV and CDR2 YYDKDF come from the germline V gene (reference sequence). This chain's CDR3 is CATSRSRAGYGYTF. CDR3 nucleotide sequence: TGTGCCACCAGCAGATCGAGGGCTGGCTATGGCTACACCTTC. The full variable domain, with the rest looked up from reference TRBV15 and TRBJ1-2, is DAMVIQNPRYQVTQFGKPVTLSCSQTLNHNVMYWYQQKSSQAPKLLFHYYDKDFNNEADTPDNFQSRRPNTSFCFLDIRSPGLGDTAMYLCATSRSRAGYGYTFGSGTRLTVV.

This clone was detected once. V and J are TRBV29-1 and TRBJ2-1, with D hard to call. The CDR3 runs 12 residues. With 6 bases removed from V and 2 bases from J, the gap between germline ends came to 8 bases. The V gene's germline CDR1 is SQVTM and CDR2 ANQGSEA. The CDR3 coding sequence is TGCAGCGTACAAACCCCCTACAATGAGCAGTTCTTC. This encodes CSVQTPYNEQFF.

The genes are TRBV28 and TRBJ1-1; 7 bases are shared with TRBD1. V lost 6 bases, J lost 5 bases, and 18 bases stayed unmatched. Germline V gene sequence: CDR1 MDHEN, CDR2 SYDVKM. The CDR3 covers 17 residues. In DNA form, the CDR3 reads TGTGCCAGCAGAAGGGTGTCGGGAGGGGGCGCGGGTACTGAAGCTTTCTTT. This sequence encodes CASRRVSGGGAGTEAFF. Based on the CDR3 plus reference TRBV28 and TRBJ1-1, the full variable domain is DVKVTQSSRYLVKRTGEKVFLECVQDMDHENMFWYRQDPGLGLRLIYFSYDVKMKEKGDIPEGYSVSREKKERFSLILESASTNQTSMYLCASRRVSGGGAGTEAFFGQGTRLTVV.

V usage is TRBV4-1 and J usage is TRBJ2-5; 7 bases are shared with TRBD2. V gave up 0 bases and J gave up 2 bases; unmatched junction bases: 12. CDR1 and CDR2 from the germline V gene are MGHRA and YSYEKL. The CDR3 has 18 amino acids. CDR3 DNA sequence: TGCGCCAGCAGCCAAGATGGTTATGCGGGAGTCGGTCAAGAGACCCAGTACTTC. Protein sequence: CASSQDGYAGVGQETQYF.

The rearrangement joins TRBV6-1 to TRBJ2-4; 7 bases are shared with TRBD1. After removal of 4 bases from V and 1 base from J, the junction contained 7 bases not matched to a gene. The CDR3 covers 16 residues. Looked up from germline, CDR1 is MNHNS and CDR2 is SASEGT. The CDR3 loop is CASSGTGMGAKNIQYF. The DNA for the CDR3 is TGTGCCAGCAGTGGGACAGGAATGGGGGCCAAAAACATTCAGTACTTC.

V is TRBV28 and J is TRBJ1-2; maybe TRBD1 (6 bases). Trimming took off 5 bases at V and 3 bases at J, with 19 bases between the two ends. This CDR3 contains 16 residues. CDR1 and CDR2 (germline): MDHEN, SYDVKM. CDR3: CASSTPGTLRDYGYTF. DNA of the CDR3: TGTGCCAGCAGTACCCCCGGGACACTCAGGGACTATGGCTACACCTTC.

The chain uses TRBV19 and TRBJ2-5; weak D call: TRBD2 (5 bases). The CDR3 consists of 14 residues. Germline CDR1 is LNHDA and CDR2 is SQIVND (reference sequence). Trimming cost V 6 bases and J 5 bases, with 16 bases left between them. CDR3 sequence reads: CASSTVGRRETQYF. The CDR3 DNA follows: TGTGCCAGTAGCACCGTTGGGAGACGGGAGACCCAGTACTTC.

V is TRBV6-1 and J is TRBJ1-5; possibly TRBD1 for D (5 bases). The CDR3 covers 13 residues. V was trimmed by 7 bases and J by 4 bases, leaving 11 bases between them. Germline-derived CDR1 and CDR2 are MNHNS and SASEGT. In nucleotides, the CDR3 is TGTGCCAGCACGGGGCAGATTAATCAGCCCCAGCATTTT. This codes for CASTGQINQPQHF.

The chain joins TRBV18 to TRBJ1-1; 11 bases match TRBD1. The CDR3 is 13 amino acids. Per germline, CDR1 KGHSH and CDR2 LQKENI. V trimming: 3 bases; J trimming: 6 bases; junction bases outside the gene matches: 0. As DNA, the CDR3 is TGTGCCAGCTCACCGGGACAGGGGGCTGAAGCTTTCTTT. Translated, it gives CASSPGQGAEAFF.

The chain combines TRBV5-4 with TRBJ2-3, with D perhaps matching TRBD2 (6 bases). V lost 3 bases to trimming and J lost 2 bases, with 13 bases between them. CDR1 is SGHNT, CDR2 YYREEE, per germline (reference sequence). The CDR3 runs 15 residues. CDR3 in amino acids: CASSSHSGPTDTQYF. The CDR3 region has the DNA TGTGCCAGCAGCTCCCATAGCGGCCCCACAGATACGCAGTATTTT.

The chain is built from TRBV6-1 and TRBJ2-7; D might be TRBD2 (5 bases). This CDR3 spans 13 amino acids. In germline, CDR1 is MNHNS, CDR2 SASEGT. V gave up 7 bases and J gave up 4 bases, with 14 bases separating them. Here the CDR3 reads CASKAVNLYEQYF. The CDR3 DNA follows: TGTGCCAGCAAAGCGGTAAACCTATACGAGCAGTACTTC.

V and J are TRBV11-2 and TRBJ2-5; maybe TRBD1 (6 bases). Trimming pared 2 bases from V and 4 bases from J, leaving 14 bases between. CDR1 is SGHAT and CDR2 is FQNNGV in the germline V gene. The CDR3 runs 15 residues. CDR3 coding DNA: TGTGCCAGCAGCTTATCCGGACAGTCAGGAGAGACCCAGTACTTC. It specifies CASSLSGQSGETQYF.

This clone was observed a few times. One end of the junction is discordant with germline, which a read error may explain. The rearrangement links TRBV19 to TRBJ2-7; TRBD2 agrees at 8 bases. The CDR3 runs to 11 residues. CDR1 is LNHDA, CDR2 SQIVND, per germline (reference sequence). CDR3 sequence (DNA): TGTGCCAGTAGTCCCCCCGGGACTAGGAACTTC. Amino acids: CASSPPGTRNF.